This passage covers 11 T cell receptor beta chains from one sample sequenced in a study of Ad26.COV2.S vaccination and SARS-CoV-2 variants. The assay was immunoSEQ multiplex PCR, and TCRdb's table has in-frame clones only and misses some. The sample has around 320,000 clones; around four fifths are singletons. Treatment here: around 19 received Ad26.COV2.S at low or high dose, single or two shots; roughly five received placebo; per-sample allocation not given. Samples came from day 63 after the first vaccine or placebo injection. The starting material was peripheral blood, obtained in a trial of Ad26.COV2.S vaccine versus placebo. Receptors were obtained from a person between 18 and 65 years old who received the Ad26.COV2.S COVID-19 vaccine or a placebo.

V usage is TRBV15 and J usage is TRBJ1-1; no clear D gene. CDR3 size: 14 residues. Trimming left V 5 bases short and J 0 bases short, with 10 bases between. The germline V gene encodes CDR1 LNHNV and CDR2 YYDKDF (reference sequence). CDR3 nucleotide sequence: TGTGCCACCAGCTCGCAGCAATTGAACACTGAAGCTTTCTTT. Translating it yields CATSSQQLNTEAFF.

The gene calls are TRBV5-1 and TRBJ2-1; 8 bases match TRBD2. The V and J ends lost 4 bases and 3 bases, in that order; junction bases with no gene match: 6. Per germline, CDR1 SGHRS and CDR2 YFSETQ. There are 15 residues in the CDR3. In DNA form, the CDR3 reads TGCGCCAGCAGCACCACTAGCGGAGTCTACAATGAGCAGTTCTTC. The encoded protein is CASSTTSGVYNEQFF.

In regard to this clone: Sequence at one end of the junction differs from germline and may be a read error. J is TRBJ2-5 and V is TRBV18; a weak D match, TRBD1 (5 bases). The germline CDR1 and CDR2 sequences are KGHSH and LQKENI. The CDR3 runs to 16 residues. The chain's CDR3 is CASSPRQGHYQETQYF. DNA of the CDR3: TGTGCCAGCTCTCCACGGCAGGGCCATTACCAAGAGACCCAGTACTTC.

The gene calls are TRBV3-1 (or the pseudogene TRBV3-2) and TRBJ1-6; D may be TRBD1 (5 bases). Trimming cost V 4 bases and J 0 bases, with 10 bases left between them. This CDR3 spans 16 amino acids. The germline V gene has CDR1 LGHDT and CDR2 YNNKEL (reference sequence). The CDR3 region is CASSPRGSSYNSPLHF. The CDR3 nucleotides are TGTGCCAGCAGCCCAAGGGGAAGCTCCTATAATTCACCCCTCCACTTT.

CDR3 in DNA: TGCGCCAGCAGTCAGAGCGTAACGAACACCGGGGAGCTGTTTTTT. Translation gives CASSQSVTNTGELFF. The chain is built from TRBV5-1 and TRBJ2-2, with D unresolved. Germline assignment: CDR1 SGHRS and CDR2 YFSETQ. The CDR3 sequence is 15 residues long. The V end was cut by 5 bases, the J end by 0 bases, with 11 bases between. The full variable domain, its missing parts supplied by reference TRBV5-1 and TRBJ2-2, is KAGVTQTPRYLIKTRGQQVTLSCSPISGHRSVSWYQQTPGQGLQFLFEYFSETQRNKGNFPGRFSGRQFSNSRSEMNVSTLELGDSALYLCASSQSVTNTGELFFGEGSRLTVL.

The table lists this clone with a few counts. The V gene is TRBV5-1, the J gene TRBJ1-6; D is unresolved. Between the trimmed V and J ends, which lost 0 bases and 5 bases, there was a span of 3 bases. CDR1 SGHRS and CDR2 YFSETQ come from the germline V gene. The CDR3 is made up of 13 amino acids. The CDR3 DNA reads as TGCGCCAGCAGCTTGGCCGATAATTCACCCCTCCACTTT. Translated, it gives CASSLADNSPLHF.

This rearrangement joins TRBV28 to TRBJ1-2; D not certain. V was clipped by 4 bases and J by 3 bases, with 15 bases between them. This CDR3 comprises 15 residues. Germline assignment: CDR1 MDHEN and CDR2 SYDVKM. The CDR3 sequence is CASSSRLGLHYGYTF. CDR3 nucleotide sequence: TGTGCCAGCAGTTCTCGTCTCGGACTGCACTATGGCTACACCTTC.

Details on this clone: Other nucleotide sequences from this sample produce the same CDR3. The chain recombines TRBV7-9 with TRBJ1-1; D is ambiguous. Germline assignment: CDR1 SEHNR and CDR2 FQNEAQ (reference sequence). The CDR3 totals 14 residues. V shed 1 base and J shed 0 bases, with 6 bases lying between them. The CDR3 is CASSLDRVNTEAFF. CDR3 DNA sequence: TGTGCCAGCAGCTTAGATCGGGTGAACACTGAAGCTTTCTTT. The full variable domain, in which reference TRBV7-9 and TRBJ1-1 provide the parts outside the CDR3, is DTGVSQNPRHKITKRGQNVTFRCDPISEHNRLYWYRQTLGQGPEFLTYFQNEAQLEKSRLLSDRFSAERPKGSFSTLEIQRTEQGDSAMYLCASSLDRVNTEAFFGQGTRLTVV.

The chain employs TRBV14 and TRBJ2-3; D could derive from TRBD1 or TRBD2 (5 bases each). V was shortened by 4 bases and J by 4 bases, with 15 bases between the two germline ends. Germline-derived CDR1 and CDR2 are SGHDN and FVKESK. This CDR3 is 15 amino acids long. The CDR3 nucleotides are TGTGCCAGCAGCCCATATAGGATGGGGGCAGATACGCAGTATTTT. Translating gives CASSPYRMGADTQYF.

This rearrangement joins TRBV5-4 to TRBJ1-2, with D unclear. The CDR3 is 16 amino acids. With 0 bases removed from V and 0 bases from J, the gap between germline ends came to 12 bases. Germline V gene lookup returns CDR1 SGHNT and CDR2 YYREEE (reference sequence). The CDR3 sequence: CASSLGIPGANYGYTF. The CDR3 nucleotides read TGTGCCAGCAGCTTGGGGATCCCTGGCGCTAACTATGGCTACACCTTC.

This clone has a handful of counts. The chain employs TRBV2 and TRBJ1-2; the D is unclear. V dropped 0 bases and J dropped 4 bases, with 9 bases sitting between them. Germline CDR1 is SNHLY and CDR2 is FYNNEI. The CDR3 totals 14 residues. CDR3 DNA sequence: TGTGCCAGCAGTGAAGCGGCCCAATCCTATGGCTACACCTTC. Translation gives CASSEAAQSYGYTF. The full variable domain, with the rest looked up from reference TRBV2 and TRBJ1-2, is EPEVTQTPSHQVTQMGQEVILRCVPISNHLYFYWYRQILGQKVEFLVSFYNNEISEKSEIFDDQFSVERPDGSNFTLKIRSTKLEDSAMYFCASSEAAQSYGYTFGSGTRLTVV.